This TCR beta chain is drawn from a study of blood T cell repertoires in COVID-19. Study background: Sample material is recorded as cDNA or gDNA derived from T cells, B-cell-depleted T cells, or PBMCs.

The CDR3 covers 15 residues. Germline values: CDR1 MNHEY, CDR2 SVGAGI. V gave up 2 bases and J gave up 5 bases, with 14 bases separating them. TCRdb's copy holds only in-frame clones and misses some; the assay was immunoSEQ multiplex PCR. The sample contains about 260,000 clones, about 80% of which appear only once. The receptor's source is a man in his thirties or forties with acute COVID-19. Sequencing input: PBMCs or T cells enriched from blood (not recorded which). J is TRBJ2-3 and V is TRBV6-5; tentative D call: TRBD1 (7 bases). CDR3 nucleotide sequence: TGTGCCAGCAGTTACAGGGCAGGGGGGAAAGATACGCAGTATTTT. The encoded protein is CASSYRAGGKDTQYF.